The clone carrying this TCR beta chain has more than one count but fewer than ten. The antigen is not known. Trimming cost V 3 bases and J 15 bases; bases outside gene matches: 11. CDR1 SNHLY and CDR2 FYNNEI come from the germline V gene. The CDR3 is 14 residues long. The data were taken from a study of cytomegalovirus exposure and HLA in healthy donors. Study outcomes and limitations: Solely CMV serostatus was available to characterize immune exposure. The likely origin of a cluster of highly shared sequence variants was a sequencing artifact.

The primer mix had 60 Vbeta and 13 Jbeta primers. Assay: immunoSEQ multiplex PCR; the TCRdb copy retains only in-frame clones and omits some. Of some 120,000 clones in the sample, 80% were seen once. Among the donors, all were healthy bone marrow donors. Donors were ostensibly healthy at sampling, although undocumented immune exposures were probable. The chain uses TRBV2 and TRBJ1-5, with 10 nucleotides matching TRBD1. Sequencing was done on a sample of PBMCs. The TCR comes from a man between 40 and 49 years old in good health and CMV-seronegative. As DNA, the CDR3 is TGTGCCAGCAGTGAGACAGGGGGCAAATCCTCCGGGCATTTT. Amino acids: CASSETGGKSSGHF.